A selection of T cell receptor beta chains follows, all from one sample in a study of patients and donors after allogeneic stem cell transplantation. TCRdb reprocessed the RT-PCR reads with MiXCR, giving one entry per CDR3 protein. Found here are fewer than 250,000 distinct CDR3 sequences, 13% to 15% of them singletons; the top ten hold roughly 12%. Sequences were obtained from blood, either unsorted or a sorted T cell fraction (not recorded which). These receptors all come from a human donor who was either an allogeneic HSCT recipient or a stem cell or donor lymphocyte infusion donor (not recorded which). It is not recorded whose cells these are; they may come from a transplant donor. The CDR3 runs from the conserved cysteine through the conserved F or W. D genes are given only for firm matches. Clone size is given for some rows only: seen once, a few or many times, or a class if the clone is expanded.

>NA|TRBJ1-2|NA|TRBV20-1
TGCAGTGCTAGCGATTTGGGCAGAGAGATTAACTATGGCTACACCTTC
CSASDLGREINYGYTF
>NA|TRBJ1-2|many|TRBV2
TGTGCCAGCAGTCTGGAGGGCGGAGGCTACACCTTC
CASSLEGGGYTF
>NA|TRBJ2-2|many|TRBV12-3/TRBV12-4
TGTGCCAGCAACCCCCCTACAGGGTCGAACACCGGGGAGCTGTTTTTT
CASNPPTGSNTGELFF
>TRBD2|TRBJ2-5|NA|TRBV4-2
TGTGCCAGCAGCCAAGATCCCCTAGCGGGGGGGTTGGAGACCCAGTACTTC
CASSQDPLAGGLETQYF
>NA|TRBJ2-1|NA|TRBV4-2
TGTGCCAGCAGCCAAGAACCCTTGTGGGAGCAGTTCTTC
CASSQEPLWEQFF
>TRBD2|TRBJ2-7|NA|TRBV6-2/TRBV6-3
TGTGCCAGCAGTTACTCACGGTTTAGCGGGCCTTCCCGATACGAGCAGTACTTC
CASSYSRFSGPSRYEQYF
>NA|TRBJ2-4|many|TRBV7-6
TGTGCCAGCAGCTTAGCGGGAGGAACACCTAACATTCAGTACTTC
CASSLAGGTPNIQYF
>NA|TRBJ2-7|many|TRBV12-3/TRBV12-4
TGTGCCAGCAGTCACGATGTAAGCTCCTACGAGCAGTACTTC
CASSHDVSSYEQYF
>NA|TRBJ1-4|NA|TRBV5-5
TGTGCCAGCAGCTGGCGGGGGGGGGCGGCTAATGAAAAACTGTTTTTT
CASSWRGGAANEKLFF
>TRBD2|TRBJ2-5|many|TRBV20-1
TGCAGTGCTAACACCGCGGCGGGAGGGGGTGAGACCCAGTACTTC
CSANTAAGGGETQYF
>TRBD2|TRBJ2-7|few|TRBV6-1
TGTGCCACCTGGGGACTAGCGGAATCCTACGAGCAGTACTTC
CATWGLAESYEQYF
>NA|TRBJ2-7|few|TRBV20-1
TGCAGTGCTAGAGATCCTCCAGGGCAGTACGAGCAGTACTTC
CSARDPPGQYEQYF
>NA|TRBJ2-1|NA|TRBV5-1
TGCGCCAGCAGCACAACTCCCGGGACTGTCTACAATGAGCAGTTCTTC
CASSTTPGTVYNEQFF
>TRBD1|TRBJ2-5|few|TRBV12-3/TRBV12-4
TGTGCCAGCAGGACAGGGACAACGGCTGAGACCCAGTACTTC
CASRTGTTAETQYF
>NA|TRBJ2-2|few|TRBV4-2
TGTGCCAGCAGCCAAGAGGCTAGCTATACCGGGGAGCTGTTTTTT
CASSQEASYTGELFF
>TRBD2|TRBJ2-7|NA|TRBV3-1
TGTGCCAGCAGCCAAGGAACTATAGCGGGAGGCTACGAGCAGTACTTC
CASSQGTIAGGYEQYF
>TRBD2|TRBJ2-1|few|TRBV5-4
TGTGCCAGCAGCTTGGCGCGGACTAGGGACTACAATGAGCAGTTCTTC
CASSLARTRDYNEQFF
>NA|TRBJ1-5|few|TRBV15
TGTGCCACCAGCAGAGAGGCCAATCAGCCCCAGCATTTT
CATSREANQPQHF
>NA|TRBJ2-1|many|TRBV20-1
TGCAGTGCTAGAGAGGAGGCCCGCTCCTACAATGAGCAGTTCTTC
CSAREEARSYNEQFF
>NA|TRBJ1-5|many|TRBV6-1
TGTGCCAGCCTTCCGGGTAACAATCAGCCCCAGCATTTT
CASLPGNNQPQHF
>NA|TRBJ2-7|NA|TRBV28
TGTGCCAGCAGTTTAGTGGGAGCCGCCGGCTACGAGCAGTACTTC
CASSLVGAAGYEQYF
>NA|TRBJ2-7|few|TRBV11-3
TGTGCCACACGAGGGGGAGGAACTGGGGAGCAGTACTTC
CATRGGGTGEQYF
>NA|TRBJ2-6|few|TRBV24-1
TGTGCCACCAGTGGTCAGGTCAGCTCTGGGGCCAACGTCCTGACTTTC
CATSGQVSSGANVLTF
>NA|TRBJ2-3|many|TRBV12-3/TRBV12-4
TGTGCCAGCAGTTTAAACAGGGTATCGGATACGCAGTATTTT
CASSLNRVSDTQYF
>NA|TRBJ1-5|NA|TRBV5-6
TGTGCCAGCAGCCCTTTTCGGGACACAGATCAGCCCCAGCATTTT
CASSPFRDTDQPQHF
>TRBD2|TRBJ2-2|NA|TRBV5-6
TGTGCCAGCAGCTTTGTTGCGGGAGCGGACACCGGGGAGCTGTTTTTT
CASSFVAGADTGELFF
>NA|TRBJ1-1|NA|TRBV9
TGTGCCAGCAGCCCCGGGGGGGCAGGGAACACTGAAGCTTTCTTT
CASSPGGAGNTEAFF
>NA|TRBJ1-2|many|TRBV29-1
TGCAGCGTTGACGATAGGGAGTATGGCTACACCTTC
CSVDDREYGYTF
>NA|TRBJ1-5|many|TRBV12-3/TRBV12-4
TGTGCCAGCAGTTTTCAAGGTCCTGATCAGCCCCAGCATTTT
CASSFQGPDQPQHF
>TRBD1|TRBJ1-6|few|TRBV6-1
TGTGCCAGCGATAGGACAGGCGCCTATAATTCACCCCTCCACTTT
CASDRTGAYNSPLHF
>NA|TRBJ2-7|few|TRBV30
TGTGCCTGGAGGAGGGACTACGAGCAGTACTTC
CAWRRDYEQYF